Listed here are 25 T cell receptor beta chains from one sample, sequenced in a study of blood T cell repertoires in COVID-19. Sequenced by immunoSEQ multiplex PCR; TCRdb stores in-frame clones only, minus some. The table lists hundreds of thousands of clones, about 86% of them singletons. The sequenced material came from peripheral blood. These TCRs come from a woman of 80 years or more with acute or convalescent COVID-19.

This clone occurred a few times. The chain carries TRBV3-1 (or the pseudogene TRBV3-2) and TRBJ1-4, with TRBD1 matching 7 bases. Germline-derived CDR1 and CDR2 are LGHDT and YNNKEL (reference sequence). CDR3 length equals 14 residues. V lost 4 bases, J lost 7 bases, and 6 bases stayed unmatched. The CDR3 DNA reads as TGTGCCAGCAGCCCTACAGGGGTGGCTGAAAAACTGTTTTTT. Encoded protein: CASSPTGVAEKLFF.

V is TRBV29-1 and J is TRBJ2-4; 7 bases are a match to TRBD1. The germline gives CDR1 SQVTM, CDR2 ANQGSEA. The CDR3 has 15 residues. Trimming cost V 4 bases and J 2 bases; bases outside gene matches: 8. The CDR3 nucleotides are TGCAGCGTTGTCGACAGGGTGCAAACCAAAAACATTCAGTACTTC. Amino acid sequence: CSVVDRVQTKNIQYF.

This clone was observed a handful of times. The chain links TRBV6-5 to TRBJ1-1; 8 positions match TRBD1. Germline-derived CDR1 and CDR2 are MNHEY and SVGAGI. This CDR3 spans 14 amino acids. The junction had 4 bases not matched to a gene; V was cut back by 7 bases and J by 0 bases. CDR3 residues: CASTQGVMNTEAFF. DNA for the CDR3: TGTGCCAGCACACAGGGGGTAATGAACACTGAAGCTTTCTTT.

The chain couples TRBV5-1 to TRBJ2-7; TRBD2 might be the D (5 bases). The CDR3 runs 14 residues. Trimming pared 5 bases from V and 0 bases from J, leaving 12 bases between. Per germline, CDR1 SGHRS and CDR2 YFSETQ. In DNA, the CDR3 is TGCGCCAGCAGATTCGGGGTAACCTCCTACGAGCAGTACTTC. Protein: CASRFGVTSYEQYF.

The chain joins TRBV5-1 to TRBJ2-3, with 12 bases aligning to TRBD2. Losses at the gene ends were 4 bases for V and 3 bases for J; bases not matched to a gene: 12. In germline, CDR1 is SGHRS, CDR2 YFSETQ. CDR3 length: 18 residues. CDR3 nucleotides: TGCGCCAGCAGCCTGGGACTAGCGGGTCCCCTGAGGACAGATACGCAGTATTTT. This sequence encodes CASSLGLAGPLRTDTQYF.

This clone appeared a few times. The chain uses TRBV28 and TRBJ2-3, with no clear D. Germline V gene sequence: CDR1 MDHEN, CDR2 SYDVKM. CDR3 size: 14 residues. Trimming shortened V by 3 bases and J by 2 bases, and 9 bases separated the two germline ends. The CDR3, as DNA: TGTGCCAGCAGTTTCCTACCCCCCACAGATACGCAGTATTTT. Amino acids: CASSFLPPTDTQYF.

This clone has just one count. V is TRBV19 and J is TRBJ1-3; unclear D gene. The CDR3 consists of 13 residues. The germline V and J ends were trimmed by 9 bases and 0 bases, with 9 bases remaining between them. Per germline, CDR1 LNHDA and CDR2 SQIVND (reference sequence). CDR3 bases: TGTGCCAGCAAGACGGGCTCTGGAAACACCATATATTTT. It translates to CASKTGSGNTIYF.

The V and J genes are TRBV2 and TRBJ2-7; D perhaps matches TRBD2 (6 bases). V was shortened by 7 bases and J by 2 bases, with 18 bases between the two germline ends. Germline V CDR1 and CDR2: SNHLY, FYNNEI. The CDR3 covers 15 residues. The CDR3 sequence is CASKVPAGTPYEQYF. CDR3 coding DNA: TGTGCCAGCAAGGTCCCGGCAGGGACTCCCTACGAGCAGTACTTC. Full variable domain (rest looked up from reference TRBV2 and TRBJ2-7): EPEVTQTPSHQVTQMGQEVILRCVPISNHLYFYWYRQILGQKVEFLVSFYNNEISEKSEIFDDQFSVERPDGSNFTLKIRSTKLEDSAMYFCASKVPAGTPYEQYFGPGTRLTVT.

V gene TRBV13 combines with J gene TRBJ1-1; 9 nucleotides align to TRBD1. CDR1 and CDR2 from the germline V gene are PRHDT and FYEKMQ (reference sequence). V lost 5 bases to trimming and J lost 4 bases; unmatched junction nucleotides: 11. The CDR3 is 16 residues long. The CDR3 spells CASSDNPGQGFTEAFF. The CDR3 DNA follows: TGTGCCAGCAGCGACAATCCGGGACAGGGATTCACTGAAGCTTTCTTT.

The chain couples TRBV7-2 to TRBJ1-6; D possibly corresponds to TRBD1 (6 bases). The germline V and J ends were trimmed by 5 bases and 6 bases, with 11 bases remaining between them. CDR1 SGHTA and CDR2 FQGNSA come from the germline V gene. The CDR3 sequence is 14 residues long. The CDR3 nucleotides are TGTGCCAGCAGCCCCGGACAGATTAATTCACCCCTCCACTTT. It translates to CASSPGQINSPLHF.

V usage is TRBV30 and J usage is TRBJ1-4, with D possibly TRBD1 on 5 matching bases. Per germline, CDR1 GTSNPN and CDR2 SVGIG (reference sequence). Between the trimmed V and J ends, which lost 8 bases and 3 bases, there was a span of 19 bases. This CDR3 is 15 amino acids long. CDR3 in amino acids: CAAKVSGGPNEKLFF. DNA of the CDR3: TGTGCCGCGAAGGTATCCGGGGGACCTAATGAAAAACTGTTTTTT. The full variable domain, with the rest looked up from reference TRBV30 and TRBJ1-4, is SQTIHQWPATLVQPVGSPLSLECTVEGTSNPNLYWYRQAAGRGLQLLFYSVGIGQISSEVPQNLSASRPQDRQFILSSKKLLLSDSGFYLCAAKVSGGPNEKLFFGSGTQLSVL.

The rearrangement uses TRBV3-1 (or the pseudogene TRBV3-2) and TRBJ2-2; 14 bases map to TRBD2. V gave up 2 bases and J gave up 8 bases; unmatched junction bases: 4. The CDR3 has 16 amino acids. Germline V gives CDR1 LGHDT, CDR2 YNNKEL (reference sequence). The CDR3 sequence: CASSQRTSGGQGELFF. CDR3 nucleotides: TGTGCCAGCAGCCAAAGGACTAGCGGGGGGCAGGGGGAGCTGTTTTTT.

This chain links TRBV19 with TRBJ1-3; 8 positions match TRBD1. This CDR3 is 15 amino acids long. With V trimmed by 5 bases and J by 1 base, 4 bases remained unmatched. CDR1 LNHDA and CDR2 SQIVND come from the germline V gene (reference sequence). DNA of the CDR3: TGTGCCAGTAGTGAAACAGGGGGTTCTGGAAACACCATATATTTT. It codes for CASSETGGSGNTIYF.

The chain employs TRBV19 and TRBJ1-4, with unresolved D. Trimming took 6 bases from V and 5 from J, leaving 16 bases between them. The CDR3 has 15 amino acids. The germline gives CDR1 LNHDA, CDR2 SQIVND (reference sequence). In DNA form, the CDR3 reads TGTGCCAGTAGGAGGGCCCCACGAGGGAATGAAAAACTGTTTTTT. Encoded protein: CASRRAPRGNEKLFF. The full variable domain, completed using reference TRBV19 and TRBJ1-4, is DGGITQSPKYLFRKEGQNVTLSCEQNLNHDAMYWYRQDPGQGLRLIYYSQIVNDFQKGDIAEGYSVSREKKESFPLTVTSAQKNPTAFYLCASRRAPRGNEKLFFGSGTQLSVL.

The J gene is TRBJ2-1, the V gene TRBV27; maybe TRBD2 (5 bases). The CDR3 runs to 15 residues. Germline V gives CDR1 MNHEY, CDR2 SMNVEV (reference sequence). Trimming took 7 bases from V and 3 from J, leaving 16 bases between them. CDR3 sequence: CASTPGIASYNEQFF. The CDR3 DNA reads TGTGCCAGCACCCCCGGGATAGCGAGCTACAATGAGCAGTTCTTC.

This clone turned up a few times. The J gene is TRBJ2-1, the V gene TRBV10-1; TRBD2 matches at 7 bases. Per the germline V gene, CDR1 is WNHNN and CDR2 is SYGVQD (reference sequence). The CDR3 contains 12 residues. J gave up 7 bases and V 8 bases, and 5 bases lay outside the gene matches. This chain's CDR3 is CASAAGVNEQFF. The CDR3 DNA sequence: TGCGCCAGCGCGGCGGGGGTGAATGAGCAGTTCTTC.

The rearrangement links TRBV29-1 to TRBJ2-5, with D maybe TRBD1 (5 bases). Trimming pared 0 bases from V and 4 bases from J, leaving 9 bases between. Germline V lookup: CDR1 SQVTM, CDR2 ANQGSEA. This CDR3 contains 13 residues. The CDR3 loop reads CSVEDPRGETQYF. CDR3 DNA sequence: TGCAGCGTTGAAGATCCAAGGGGAGAGACCCAGTACTTC.

The V call is TRBV3-1 (or the pseudogene TRBV3-2), the J call TRBJ2-1; possible D gene TRBD1, 6 bases. There are 17 residues in the CDR3. The V gene lost 0 bases and the J gene lost 7 bases, with 19 bases spanning the gap. Germline assignment: CDR1 LGHDT and CDR2 YNNKEL (reference sequence). The CDR3 spells CASSQDWGQWAPNEQFF. CDR3 bases: TGTGCCAGCAGCCAAGATTGGGGGCAATGGGCCCCTAATGAGCAGTTCTTC.

This sequence joins TRBV30 and TRBJ2-2; TRBD2 agrees at 10 bases. This CDR3 has 18 residues. The V and J ends lost 0 bases and 5 bases, in that order; junction bases with no gene match: 12. CDR1 GTSNPN and CDR2 SVGIG come from the germline V gene (reference sequence). The CDR3 protein is CAWSVRGETSGRTGELFF. CDR3 coding DNA: TGTGCCTGGAGTGTACGAGGGGAGACTAGCGGGCGAACCGGGGAGCTGTTTTTT. Together with reference TRBV30 and TRBJ2-2, the CDR3 gives the full variable domain: SQTIHQWPATLVQPVGSPLSLECTVEGTSNPNLYWYRQAAGRGLQLLFYSVGIGQISSEVPQNLSASRPQDRQFILSSKKLLLSDSGFYLCAWSVRGETSGRTGELFFGEGSRLTVL.

The chain joins TRBV3-1 (or the pseudogene TRBV3-2) to TRBJ2-1; 9 bases are a match to TRBD2. Germline V gene sequence: CDR1 LGHDT, CDR2 YNNKEL (reference sequence). Trimming cost V 4 bases and J 6 bases; bases outside gene matches: 7. This CDR3 region has 15 residues. CDR3 in amino acids: CASSPYGTSPNEQFF. Written as DNA, the CDR3 is TGTGCCAGCAGCCCCTACGGGACTAGCCCCAATGAGCAGTTCTTC.

The chain recombines TRBV7-3 with TRBJ1-1; 10 bases map to TRBD1. J lost 3 bases, V lost 4 bases, and 2 bases had no gene match. From germline, CDR1 is SGHTA and CDR2 FQGTGA. The CDR3 sequence is 14 residues long. The CDR3 coding sequence is TGTGCCAGCAGCTCGGGACAGGGGCACACTGAAGCTTTCTTT. As protein: CASSSGQGHTEAFF.

This clone was counted a few times. The chain is built from TRBV2 and TRBJ2-5; no definite D call. The V end was cut by 5 bases, the J end by 4 bases, with 11 bases between. The CDR3 spans 13 residues. CDR1 is SNHLY, CDR2 FYNNEI, per germline. CDR3 coding DNA: TGTGCCAGCAGTCTGGGCGACGGAGAGACCCAGTACTTC. It is translated as CASSLGDGETQYF.

This chain connects TRBV5-1 to TRBJ2-7; D may be TRBD1 (6 bases). The CDR3 is made up of 16 amino acids. V was cut by 0 bases and J by 2 bases, with 15 bases left in between. Germline V gene data show CDR1 as SGHRS and CDR2 as YFSETQ. CDR3 residues: CASSLASDRKPYEQYF. CDR3 DNA: TGCGCCAGCAGCTTGGCCTCTGACAGGAAACCCTACGAGCAGTACTTC.

V is TRBV6-5 and J is TRBJ1-6; D might be TRBD1 (6 bases). This CDR3 is 12 amino acids long. V lost 8 bases to trimming and J lost 14 bases, with 16 bases between them. Germline lookup yields CDR1 MNHEY and CDR2 SVGAGI. DNA of the CDR3: TGTGCCAGCTCTTCAAGGGGGGGAGCCCTCCACTTT. It translates to CASSSRGGALHF.

The chain recombines TRBV2 with TRBJ1-3; TRBD1 might be the D (5 bases). V lost 2 bases to trimming and J lost 0 bases, with 14 bases between them. This CDR3 contains 17 residues. Germline loops: CDR1 SNHLY, CDR2 FYNNEI. CDR3 residues: CASSERRQLFSGNTIYF. DNA for the CDR3: TGTGCCAGCAGTGAACGGCGACAGCTATTCTCTGGAAACACCATATATTTT.